This passage covers 15 T cell receptor beta chains from one sample sequenced in a study of shared clonotypes between healthy human individuals (dated by TCRdb to about 2020). CD8 naive samples consisted of CD45RO-negative cells that were positively selected for CCR7, yielding a CD45RA+CCR7+ population without TemRA cells. Libraries came from the immunoSEQ multiplex PCR assay. This is the immuneACCESS table as TCRdb keeps it, with only in-frame sequences that have V and J called. A part of the clones is gone; compared with another copy, unresolved V genes explain less than half, and the rest is unexplained. This sample is represented by more than 2 million clones; about 95% of them were singletons. Clones ranked in the top ten supply roughly 1% of the sample. Input material: naive CD8+ T cells sorted from blood. In the paper's terms, the cell subset or site label means: CD45RA+CCR7+. These receptors all come from a man aged 18 to 29 in good health.

In regard to this clone: This sample includes further DNA sequences coding for the same CDR3. J is TRBJ1-1 and V is TRBV7-8, with D perhaps TRBD1 (5 bases). The CDR3 is 13 residues long. With 5 bases removed from V and 1 base from J, the gap between germline ends came to 8 bases. Germline CDR1 SGHVS, CDR2 FQNEAQ. The CDR3 DNA sequence: TGTGCCAGCAGCCCTGGGGGGAACACTGAAGCTTTCTTT. Protein product: CASSPGGNTEAFF. Looking up the rest from reference TRBV7-8 and TRBJ1-1 gives the full variable domain: GAGVSQSPRYKVAKRGQDVALRCDPISGHVSLFWYQQALGQGPEFLTYFQNEAQLDKSGLPSDRFFAERPEGSVSTLKIQRTQQEDSAVYLCASSPGGNTEAFFGQGTRLTVV.

This clone occurred once. V gene TRBV2 combines with J gene TRBJ2-3, with 8 bases matching TRBD2. The CDR3 has 15 residues. V was clipped by 7 bases and J by 9 bases; unmatched bases: 15. CDR1 is SNHLY, CDR2 FYNNEI, per germline. CDR3 sequence: CASIVVAGRWDTQYF. CDR3 coding DNA: TGTGCCAGCATTGTTGTAGCGGGGAGATGGGACACGCAGTATTTT.

V and J are TRBV28 and TRBJ1-1; TRBD1 matches at 7 bases. The germline V gene encodes CDR1 MDHEN and CDR2 SYDVKM. The V gene end was trimmed by 8 bases and the J gene end by 4 bases; junction bases not matched to a gene: 16. The CDR3 consists of 16 residues. The CDR3 is CASGSPPTGVATEAFF. The CDR3 region has the DNA TGTGCCAGCGGGAGTCCCCCCACAGGGGTTGCCACTGAAGCTTTCTTT.

This chain uses TRBV7-6 with TRBJ1-3, with 8 bases that match TRBD1. There are 17 residues in the CDR3. V trimming: 1 base; J trimming: 0 bases; junction bases outside the gene matches: 5. CDR1 and CDR2 (germline): SGHVS, FNYEAQ. The CDR3 nucleotides are TGTGCCAGCAGCTTAGGGACAGGGCCACCCTCTGGAAACACCATATATTTT. Translation gives CASSLGTGPPSGNTIYF. Full variable domain (rest looked up from reference TRBV7-6 and TRBJ1-3): GAGVSQSPRYKVTKRGQDVALRCDPISGHVSLYWYRQALGQGPEFLTYFNYEAQQDKSGLPNDRFSAERPEGSISTLTIQRTEQRDSAMYRCASSLGTGPPSGNTIYFGEGSWLTVV.

A word on this clone: Within the sample, other DNA sequences also encode this same CDR3. The chain is built from TRBV6-4 and TRBJ2-3, with D unclear. Germline loops: CDR1 MRHNA, CDR2 SNTAGT. V lost 2 bases to trimming and J lost 0 bases, with 6 bases between them. The CDR3 covers 14 residues. Here the CDR3 reads CASSDDGSTDTQYF. In DNA, the CDR3 is TGTGCCAGCAGTGACGACGGGAGCACAGATACGCAGTATTTT.

The chain employs TRBV27 and TRBJ2-7, with 10 bases identical to TRBD1. The CDR3 covers 15 residues. J was trimmed by 5 bases and V by 6 bases; bases with no gene match: 10. The germline CDR1 and CDR2 sequences are MNHEY and SMNVEV (reference sequence). The CDR3 DNA follows: TGTGCCAGCAGCTCATTCGGGACAGGGGATGACGAGCAGTACTTC. Translation: CASSSFGTGDDEQYF.

This rearrangement joins TRBV7-9 to TRBJ1-3, with a tentative D call TRBD1 (6 bases). V was clipped by 3 bases and J by 4 bases, with 13 bases between them. The CDR3 extends over 15 amino acids. CDR1 is SEHNR and CDR2 is FQNEAQ in the germline V gene (reference sequence). CDR3 region: CASSFYGTPGNTIYF. CDR3 nucleotides: TGTGCCAGCAGCTTTTATGGGACACCCGGAAACACCATATATTTT.

Concerning this clone itself: The sample holds other DNA sequences that translate to the same CDR3. This CDR3 reads CASSPGGSSYEQYF. The CDR3 region has the DNA TGTGCCAGCAGCCCAGGGGGCAGCTCCTACGAGCAGTACTTC. The J gene is TRBJ2-7, the V gene TRBV7-6, with TRBD1 matching 8 bases. This CDR3 comprises 14 residues. The V gene's germline CDR1 is SGHVS and CDR2 FNYEAQ. After removal of 5 bases from V and 0 bases from J, the junction contained 3 bases not matched to a gene. The variable domain in full, with the rest retrieved from reference TRBV7-6 and TRBJ2-7, is GAGVSQSPRYKVTKRGQDVALRCDPISGHVSLYWYRQALGQGPEFLTYFNYEAQQDKSGLPNDRFSAERPEGSISTLTIQRTEQRDSAMYRCASSPGGSSYEQYFGPGTRLTVT.

J is TRBJ2-5 and V is TRBV7-9; 7 positions agree with TRBD1. Germline V gene lookup returns CDR1 SEHNR and CDR2 FQNEAQ (reference sequence). This CDR3 is 15 amino acids long. Trimming took 1 base from V and 5 from J; bases not matched to a gene: 7. CDR3 bases: TGTGCCAGCAGCTTAGGACAGGGCGGGTGGGAGACCCAGTACTTC. It translates to CASSLGQGGWETQYF.

To note about this clone: The sample contains more than one DNA sequence encoding this CDR3. This rearrangement joins TRBV27 to TRBJ2-7, with D maybe TRBD1 (6 bases). Trimming took 3 bases from V and 4 from J, leaving 10 bases between them. Germline assignment: CDR1 MNHEY and CDR2 SMNVEV (reference sequence). The CDR3 is made up of 13 amino acids. Here the CDR3 DNA reads TGTGCCAGCAGTTTGACAGGACCGTACGAGCAGTACTTC. Its protein is CASSLTGPYEQYF.

Here the CDR3 reads CASSLMADYEQYF. The CDR3 nucleotides are TGTGCCAGCAGCTTAATGGCAGACTACGAGCAGTACTTC. The chain combines TRBV11-2 with TRBJ2-7, with unresolved D. From germline, CDR1 is SGHAT and CDR2 FQNNGV. This CDR3 has 13 residues. Trimming took off 2 bases at V and 3 bases at J, with 8 bases between the two ends.

The chain combines TRBV9 with TRBJ2-3; 10 nucleotides line up with TRBD2. In germline, CDR1 is SGDLS, CDR2 YYNGEE. CDR3 size: 16 residues. V lost 3 bases to trimming and J lost 2 bases; unmatched junction nucleotides: 6. The CDR3 DNA reads TGTGCCAGCAGCGCGAATAGCGGGAGGTACACAGATACGCAGTATTTT. Its translation is CASSANSGRYTDTQYF.

V usage is TRBV7-9 and J usage is TRBJ1-2; D is ambiguous. V lost 3 bases to trimming and J lost 5 bases, with 13 bases between them. The CDR3 length is 14 residues. Germline V gives CDR1 SEHNR, CDR2 FQNEAQ (reference sequence). The CDR3 coding sequence is TGTGCCAGCAGCTTTGAGAGGGCGCAGTATGGCTACACCTTC. Translating it yields CASSFERAQYGYTF. Drawing the rest from reference TRBV7-9 and TRBJ1-2, the complete variable domain is DTGVSQNPRHKITKRGQNVTFRCDPISEHNRLYWYRQTLGQGPEFLTYFQNEAQLEKSRLLSDRFSAERPKGSFSTLEIQRTEQGDSAMYLCASSFERAQYGYTFGSGTRLTVV.

The J gene is TRBJ2-3, the V gene TRBV10-1; a weak D match, TRBD1 (6 bases). With 4 bases removed from V and 4 bases from J, the gap between germline ends came to 18 bases. Germline-derived CDR1 and CDR2 are WNHNN and SYGVQD (reference sequence). This CDR3 is 16 amino acids long. The CDR3 protein is CASSAYEGEGADTQYF. CDR3 in DNA: TGCGCCAGCAGTGCTTATGAGGGGGAAGGGGCAGATACGCAGTATTTT.

This chain uses TRBV29-1 with TRBJ2-3; no definite D call. Germline values: CDR1 SQVTM, CDR2 ANQGSEA. Trimming took 5 bases from V and 2 from J, leaving 5 bases between them. This CDR3 has 11 amino acids. CDR3 in DNA: TGCAGCGTTAGGCTCACAGATACGCAGTATTTT. Translation: CSVRLTDTQYF.